These 11 T cell receptor beta chains were sequenced from one sample in a study of blood T cells in healthy people across ages. A J-beta primer mix and a sample-barcoded 5' primer were used in a second PCR of roughly 7 to 12 cycles. TCRdb processed the 5' RACE reads anew with MiXCR; each CDR3 protein has one entry. Of about 1.8 million distinct CDR3 sequences in the sample, around half were seen once. Sequences were obtained from blood. Receptors were obtained from a woman in her forties in good health.

In its sample, this clonotype was seen many times. The chain joins TRBV13 to TRBJ2-3; maybe TRBD2 (6 bases). CDR3 length equals 15 residues. The germline V gene has CDR1 PRHDT and CDR2 FYEKMQ (reference sequence). V dropped 2 bases and J dropped 0 bases, with 9 bases sitting between them. CDR3: CASSLRRGSTDTQYF. CDR3 in DNA: TGTGCCAGCAGCTTAAGACGGGGGAGCACAGATACGCAGTATTTT.

This rearrangement joins TRBV4-1 to TRBJ1-2; the match to TRBD1 covers 7 bases. The trim removed 3 bases at V and 5 bases at J, leaving 9 bases unmatched. The CDR3 is 15 residues long. Germline V gene lookup returns CDR1 MGHRA and CDR2 YSYEKL. The CDR3 nucleotides read TGCGCCAGCAGCCATCCAGGACAGGCAGCTTATGGCTACACCTTC. This codes for CASSHPGQAAYGYTF.

This chain connects TRBV27 to TRBJ2-7; 9 bases are a match to TRBD2. The CDR3 has 17 amino acids. V dropped 7 bases and J dropped 7; count of bases not matched to a gene: 20. CDR1 MNHEY and CDR2 SMNVEV come from the germline V gene (reference sequence). The CDR3 here is CASIHKGIGTSHREQYF. CDR3 bases: TGTGCCAGCATCCATAAAGGTATTGGGACTAGCCACAGGGAGCAGTACTTC.

The genes are TRBV7-2 and TRBJ2-1, with unresolved D. The CDR3 totals 14 residues. Trimming removed 4 bases from V and 4 bases from J, with 11 bases in between. Germline CDR1 reads SGHTA; CDR2 reads FQGNSA. The CDR3 sequence: CASSYLGNYNEQFF. In DNA, the CDR3 is TGTGCCAGCAGCTACCTAGGGAATTACAATGAGCAGTTCTTC. Using reference TRBV7-2 and TRBJ2-1 for the parts outside the CDR3, the full variable domain is GAGVSQSPSNKVTEKGKDVELRCDPISGHTALYWYRQSLGQGLEFLIYFQGNSAPDKSGLPSDRFSAERTGGSVSTLTIQRTQQEDSAVYLCASSYLGNYNEQFFGPGTRLTVL.

V gene TRBV4-2 combines with J gene TRBJ2-5; 8 bases are shared with TRBD1. Trimming at V came to 1 base and at J to 4 bases, leaving 5 bases not matched to a gene. Germline V gives CDR1 LGHNA, CDR2 YNFKEQ. The CDR3 is 15 amino acids. CDR3 nucleotides: TGTGCCAGCAGCCAAGTCGAGGACAGGGTAGAGACCCAGTACTTC. This sequence encodes CASSQVEDRVETQYF.

For this clonotype: Germline and junction disagree at one end, which may indicate a read error. The chain is built from TRBV3-1 and TRBJ2-5, with D possibly being TRBD1 or TRBD2 (6 bases each). Matching the DNA end better, TRBJ2-7 makes the J call doubtful. The CDR3 is 14 amino acids. Germline-derived CDR1 and CDR2 are LGHDT and YNNKEL (reference sequence). This CDR3 reads CANSQGGLSYEQYF. The DNA for the CDR3 is TGTGCCAACAGCCAAGGGGGGCTCTCCTACGAGCAGTACTTC.

This clonotype was detected a few times. Relative to the germline gene, one junction end is altered; a read error may explain this. The V call is TRBV7-7, the J call TRBJ2-5; either TRBD1 or TRBD2 may supply D (5 bases each). This CDR3 has 23 residues. Germline V CDR1 and CDR2: SSHAT, FNYEAQ (reference sequence). The DNA for the CDR3 is TGTGCTAGCAGCACCGATGGGGGAAGTCCTTTCCCGGAAGATAGGATGGTCCAAGAGACCCAGTACTTC. It specifies CASSTDGGSPFPEDRMVQETQYF.

The V and J genes are TRBV28 and TRBJ2-1; the D is unclear. CDR3 length: 15 residues. V lost 8 bases and J lost 0, with 14 bases in between. The germline V gene has CDR1 MDHEN and CDR2 SYDVKM. This CDR3 is CASGEVRISYNEQFF. The CDR3 DNA reads TGTGCCAGCGGGGAAGTTAGGATCTCCTACAATGAGCAGTTCTTC.

Details on this clonotype: Possible read error: a much larger clone is one base away. The chain recombines TRBV7-2 with TRBJ2-7; D may be TRBD1 (6 bases). Germline V gives CDR1 SGHTA, CDR2 FQGNSA. With 3 bases removed from V and 2 bases from J, the gap between germline ends came to 11 bases. This CDR3 comprises 14 residues. In nucleotides, the CDR3 is TGTGCCAGCAGCTTGAACAGGGTCCCCTACGAGCAGTACTTC. It yields the protein CASSLNRVPYEQYF.

The chain couples TRBV20-1 to TRBJ1-2; TRBD1 matches at 10 bases. Trimming at V came to 3 bases and at J to 7 bases, leaving 11 bases not matched to a gene. This CDR3 is 15 amino acids long. Germline CDR1 reads DFQATT; CDR2 reads SNEGSKA (reference sequence). The CDR3 DNA is TGCAGTGCTAGCCCCCAGACAGGGGGCTTCTCTGGCTACACCTTC. Amino acids: CSASPQTGGFSGYTF.

The V gene is TRBV28, the J gene TRBJ1-1; D is ambiguous. V gave up 5 bases and J gave up 8 bases, with 12 bases separating them. Germline assignment: CDR1 MDHEN and CDR2 SYDVKM. The CDR3 has 12 amino acids. CDR3 region: CASSDLRPEAFF. CDR3 DNA: TGTGCCAGCAGTGACCTGCGGCCGGAAGCTTTCTTT.